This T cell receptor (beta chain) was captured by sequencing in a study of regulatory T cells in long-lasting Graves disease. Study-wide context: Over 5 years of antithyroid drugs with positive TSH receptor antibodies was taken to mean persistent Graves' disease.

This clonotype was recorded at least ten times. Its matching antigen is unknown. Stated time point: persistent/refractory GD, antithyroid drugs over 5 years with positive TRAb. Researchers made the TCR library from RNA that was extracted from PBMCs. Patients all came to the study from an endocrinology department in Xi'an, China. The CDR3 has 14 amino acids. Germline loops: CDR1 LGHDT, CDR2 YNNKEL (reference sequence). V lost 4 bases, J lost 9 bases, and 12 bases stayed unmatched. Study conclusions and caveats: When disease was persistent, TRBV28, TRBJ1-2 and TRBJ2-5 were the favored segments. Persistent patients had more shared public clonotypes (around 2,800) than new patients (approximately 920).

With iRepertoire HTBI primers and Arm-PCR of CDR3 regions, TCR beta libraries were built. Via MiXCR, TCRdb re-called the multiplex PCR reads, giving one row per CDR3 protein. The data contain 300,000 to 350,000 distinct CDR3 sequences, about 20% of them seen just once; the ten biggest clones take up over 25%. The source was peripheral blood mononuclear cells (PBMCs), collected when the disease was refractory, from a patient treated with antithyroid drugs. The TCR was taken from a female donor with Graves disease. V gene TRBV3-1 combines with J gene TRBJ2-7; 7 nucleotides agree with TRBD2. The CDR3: CASSPLAIGRVQYF. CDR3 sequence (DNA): TGTGCCAGCAGCCCACTAGCGATCGGACGAGTGCAGTACTTC.